The source of this T cell receptor beta chain is a study of cytomegalovirus exposure and HLA in healthy donors. Findings of the study overall: HLA alleles showed associations with 15,000 to 20,000 TCR beta sequences in a later analysis, at a 0.05 false discovery rate. Among TCR beta chains, those listed as cytomegalovirus-associated numbered more than 150.

This clone was detected only a few times. Its antigen is undetermined. CDR1 SQVTM and CDR2 ANQGSEA come from the germline V gene. V lost 3 bases and J lost 7; bases outside the gene matches: 8. The CDR3 has 14 amino acids. PCR involved 60 Vbeta and 13 Jbeta primers. The table came from immunoSEQ multiplex PCR; TCRdb's copy has only in-frame clones and leaves some out. This repertoire shows more than 95,000 clones, approximately 87% found once; its top ten account for about 20%. This sequence was found in a man younger than 30 in good health and CMV-seropositive. The genes are TRBV29-1 and TRBJ2-2; 7 nucleotides align to TRBD1. Specimen: PBMCs. The CDR3 DNA reads TGCAGCGTTGAGAGGCAGGGGGTTAGCGGGGAGCTGTTTTTT. It encodes CSVERQGVSGELFF.